This record looks at one T cell receptor beta chain sequence and its context. The data belong to a study of blood T cell repertoires in COVID-19. Study at large: Researchers got acute and convalescent COVID-19 samples from the United States, Italy and Spain.

Authors' analysis steps: By means of reference gene primer amplification, nucleated cell counts were estimated. The protocol was immunoSEQ multiplex PCR, while the TCRdb copy is restricted to in-frame clones and leaves out a portion. The DNA gave D and trimming, while V, J and clone size come from that table. The table includes 250,000 or so clones, nearly 90% detected once. Germline CDR1 reads MNHEY; CDR2 reads SVGAGI. V dropped 6 bases and J dropped 0 bases, with 11 bases sitting between them. This CDR3 has 14 amino acids. This clonotype originated in a woman aged 55-70 years with COVID-19, enrolled during active disease. Sample: peripheral blood. The chain combines TRBV6-5 with TRBJ1-1, with D possibly matching TRBD1 (5 bases). The CDR3 sequence: CASRSDRVNTEAFF. CDR3 nucleotide sequence: TGTGCCAGCAGATCTGACAGAGTGAACACTGAAGCTTTCTTT.